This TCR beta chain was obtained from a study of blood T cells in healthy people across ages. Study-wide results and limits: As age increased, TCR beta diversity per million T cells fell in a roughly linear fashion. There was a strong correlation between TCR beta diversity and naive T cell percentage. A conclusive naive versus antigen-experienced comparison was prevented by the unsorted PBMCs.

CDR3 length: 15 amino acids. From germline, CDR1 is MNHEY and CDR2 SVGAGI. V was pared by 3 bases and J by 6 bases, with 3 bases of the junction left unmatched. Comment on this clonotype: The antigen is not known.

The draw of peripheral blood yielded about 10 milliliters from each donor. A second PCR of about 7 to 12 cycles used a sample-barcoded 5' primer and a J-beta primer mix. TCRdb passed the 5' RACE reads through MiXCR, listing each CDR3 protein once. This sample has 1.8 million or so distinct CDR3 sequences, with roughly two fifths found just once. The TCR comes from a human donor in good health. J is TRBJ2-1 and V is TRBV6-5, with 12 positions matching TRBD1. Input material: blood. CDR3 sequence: CASSYRGQGANEQFF. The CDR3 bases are TGTGCCAGCAGTTATCGGGGACAGGGGGCCAATGAGCAGTTCTTC.